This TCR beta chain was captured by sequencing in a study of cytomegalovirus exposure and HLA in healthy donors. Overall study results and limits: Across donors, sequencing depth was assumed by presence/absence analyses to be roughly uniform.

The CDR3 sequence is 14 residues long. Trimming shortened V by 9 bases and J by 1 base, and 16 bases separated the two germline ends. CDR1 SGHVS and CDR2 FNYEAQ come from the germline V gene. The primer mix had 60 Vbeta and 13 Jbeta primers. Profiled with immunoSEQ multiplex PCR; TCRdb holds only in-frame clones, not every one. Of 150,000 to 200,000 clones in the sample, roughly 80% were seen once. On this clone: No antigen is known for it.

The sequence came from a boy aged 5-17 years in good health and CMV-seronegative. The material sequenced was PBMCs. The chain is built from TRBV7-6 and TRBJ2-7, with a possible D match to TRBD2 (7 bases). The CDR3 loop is CASSGEGESYEQYF. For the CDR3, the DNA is TGTGCCAGTTCCGGGGAGGGGGAATCCTACGAGCAGTACTTC.